This T cell receptor (beta chain) originates from a study of response to subunit inactivated influenza vaccine. This CDR3 is 15 amino acids long. Germline CDR1 reads SGDLS; CDR2 reads YYNGEE. TCRdb processed the RT-PCR reads anew with MiXCR; each CDR3 protein has one entry. The table shows some 600,000 distinct CDR3 sequences, with about 14% occurring only once. This clonotype occurred once. As yet, its antigen is unknown. The junction departs from germline at one end; a sequencing error may be responsible. Broader study findings: Authors proposed each seasonal influenza vaccination draws in few new T cells.

The sequence was collected from a man over 45 who received an inactivated influenza vaccine. This specimen was PBMCs from blood, taken around two weeks before vaccination. J is TRBJ1-1 and V is TRBV9; D gene ambiguous. The CDR3 nucleotides read TGTGCCAGCAGTTACCCCCTTACTGGGAACAGTGAAGCTTTCTTT. This sequence encodes CASSYPLTGNSEAFF. Filled out from reference TRBV9 and TRBJ1-1, the complete variable domain reads DSGVTQTPKHLITATGQRVTLRCSPRSGDLSVYWYQQSLDQGLQFLIQYYNGEERAKGNILERFSAQQFPDLHSELNLSSLELGDSALYFCASSYPLTGNSEAFFGQGTRLTVV.